These 15 T cell receptor beta chains share one sample of origin, sequenced in a study of beta chain features in type 1 diabetes (dated by TCRdb to about 2018). The protocol used for the library was the immunoSEQ multiplex PCR assay. The High Capacity cDNA Reverse Transcription Kit was used to reverse transcribe all of the isolated RNA, meaning that expressed TCRB transcripts were what got sequenced. Sourced from immuneACCESS, this table was stored by TCRdb with only in-frame sequences that have V and J called. A share of the clones is absent; for the studies checked, an unresolved V gene accounts for under half, and the remainder has no known explanation. The sample profile shows 810,000 or so clones; roughly 15% of them were found once. In total, the top ten clones hold around 0.02% of the sample. The sequencing sample was made of naive CD4+ T cells from blood. Interpreted using the paper, the cell subset or site label stands for: true naive CD4+ T cells. Every receptor here comes from a woman between 18 and 29 years old in good health.

This clone was counted a few times. The V call is TRBV7-9, the J call TRBJ2-6; D uncertain. Trimming took off 1 base at V and 0 bases at J, with 10 bases between the two ends. Germline V gene sequence: CDR1 SEHNR, CDR2 FQNEAQ (reference sequence). CDR3 length equals 17 residues. The chain's CDR3 is CASSLGAGLSGANVLTF. Here the CDR3 DNA reads TGTGCCAGCAGCTTAGGGGCAGGCCTCTCTGGGGCCAACGTCCTGACTTTC.

This clone appeared a few times. J is TRBJ1-4 and V is TRBV29-1; D is unclear. Deletions cut 5 bases from V and 8 bases from J, with 9 bases between. Germline V gene sequence: CDR1 SQVTM, CDR2 ANQGSEA. There are 11 residues in the CDR3. The CDR3 loop is CSVIALEKLFF. The CDR3 bases are TGCAGCGTTATTGCTTTGGAAAAACTGTTTTTT. Variable domain in full (rest from reference TRBV29-1 and TRBJ1-4): SAVISQKPSRDICQRGTSLTIQCQVDSQVTMMFWYRQQPGQSLTLIATANQGSEATYESGFVIDKFPISRPNLTFSTLTVSNMSPEDSSIYLCSVIALEKLFFGSGTQLSVL.

The chain links TRBV7-2 to TRBJ2-6; D is possibly TRBD2 (5 bases). The CDR3 has 19 residues. Trimming left V 2 bases short and J 0 bases short, with 17 bases between. Germline CDR1 SGHTA, CDR2 FQGNSA. The CDR3, as DNA: TGTGCCAGCAGCTTAAGTATTGGGAGACACTCCTCTGGGGCCAACGTCCTGACTTTC. Its translation: CASSLSIGRHSSGANVLTF.

This clone was observed many times. The J gene is TRBJ2-7, the V gene TRBV14; D is unresolved. From germline, CDR1 is SGHDN and CDR2 FVKESK. The CDR3 contains 13 residues. The V end was cut by 4 bases, the J end by 3 bases, with 10 bases between. The CDR3 nucleotides read TGTGCCAGCAGCCGCCTGCTGAGCTACGAGCAGTACTTC. This sequence encodes CASSRLLSYEQYF.

This clone was observed a few times. The gene calls are TRBV28 and TRBJ2-7; D may be TRBD1 (6 bases). Germline CDR1 reads MDHEN; CDR2 reads SYDVKM. V lost 6 bases and J lost 2, with 17 bases in between. The CDR3 has 15 residues. CDR3 in DNA: TGTGCCAGCAGCCAGACCCCGGGACATGCCTACGAGCAGTACTTC. The encoded protein is CASSQTPGHAYEQYF.

This clone was observed a few times. The chain employs TRBV25-1 and TRBJ1-1; 9 nucleotides align to TRBD1. The CDR3 loop spans 15 amino acids. The V and J ends lost 5 bases and 4 bases, in that order; junction bases with no gene match: 8. Germline-derived CDR1 and CDR2 are MGHDK and SYGVNS. The CDR3 here is CASSSPGTGSTEAFF. The CDR3 DNA sequence: TGTGCCAGCAGTTCTCCCGGGACAGGGAGCACTGAAGCTTTCTTT.

This clone came up a few times. J is TRBJ2-7 and V is TRBV5-6, with D perhaps given as TRBD1 or TRBD2 (5 bases each). V was cut by 3 bases and J by 3 bases, with 7 bases left in between. CDR1 SGHDT and CDR2 YYEEEE come from the germline V gene. This CDR3 spans 12 amino acids. In nucleotides, the CDR3 is TGTGCCAGCAGCTGGGACGGCTACGAGCAGTACTTC. It is translated as CASSWDGYEQYF.

This clone was seen only a few times. The V and J genes are TRBV11-2 and TRBJ2-7; 8 bases line up with TRBD2. CDR3 size: 15 residues. Unmatched junction bases numbered 8, after V lost 6 bases and J lost 1 base. CDR1 and CDR2 from the germline V gene are SGHAT and FQNNGV. The CDR3 protein is CASSHTSGTSYEQYF. CDR3 DNA: TGTGCCAGCAGTCATACTAGCGGTACTTCCTACGAGCAGTACTTC.

This clone was counted only a few times. The chain combines TRBV19 with TRBJ2-3; 7 bases align to TRBD2. V trimming: 5 bases; J trimming: 4 bases; junction bases outside the gene matches: 6. Germline values: CDR1 LNHDA, CDR2 SQIVND (reference sequence). This CDR3 has 14 residues. This CDR3 reads CASSLREYADTQYF. The CDR3 DNA reads as TGTGCCAGTAGTTTGCGGGAGTATGCAGATACGCAGTATTTT.

V usage is TRBV7-9 and J usage is TRBJ1-1; 8 positions match TRBD1. The V segment lost 3 bases and the J segment 12 bases; nucleotides outside the gene matches: 9. The CDR3 length is 13 residues. Germline V lookup: CDR1 SEHNR, CDR2 FQNEAQ (reference sequence). The CDR3 DNA sequence: TGTGCCAGCAGCTTCGGACAGGGCGGAGGGCCTTTCTTT. It translates to CASSFGQGGGPFF.

This sequence joins TRBV7-2 and TRBJ2-7, with D perhaps TRBD2 (6 bases). The CDR3 is made up of 14 amino acids. Germline CDR1 and CDR2: SGHTA and FQGNSA. Trimming took 4 bases from V and 3 from J, leaving 13 bases between them. CDR3 residues: CASSYRDSHYEQYF. The CDR3, as DNA: TGTGCCAGCAGCTACCGGGACTCCCACTACGAGCAGTACTTC.

The chain is built from TRBV27 and TRBJ1-5, with D unclear. V lost 4 bases and J 6 bases, leaving 10 bases between the germline ends. This CDR3 comprises 13 residues. From germline, CDR1 is MNHEY and CDR2 SMNVEV (reference sequence). Here the CDR3 DNA reads TGTGCCAGCAGTTCCCGGGCGCTTCAGCCCCAGCATTTT. Translation gives CASSSRALQPQHF.

This chain connects TRBV15 to TRBJ2-7; 8 positions agree with TRBD2. CDR3 length equals 14 residues. The germline V gene has CDR1 LNHNV and CDR2 YYDKDF (reference sequence). Trimming took 5 bases from V and 5 from J; bases not matched to a gene: 8. This CDR3 is CATSPYGRAHEQYF. CDR3 coding DNA: TGTGCCACCAGCCCGTACGGGAGGGCCCACGAGCAGTACTTC.

The V and J genes are TRBV27 and TRBJ1-2; D possibly corresponds to TRBD1 (5 bases). Germline CDR1 and CDR2: MNHEY and SMNVEV (reference sequence). The V end was cut by 6 bases, the J end by 4 bases, with 9 bases between. The CDR3 contains 12 residues. The CDR3: CASRSGFYGYTF. CDR3 nucleotides: TGTGCCAGCAGATCAGGGTTCTATGGCTACACCTTC.

The gene calls are TRBV10-2 and TRBJ1-2; 7 bases line up with TRBD1. The V and J ends lost 8 bases and 8 bases, in that order; junction bases with no gene match: 5. Germline lookup yields CDR1 WSHSY and CDR2 SAAADI. This CDR3 has 11 amino acids. The CDR3 coding sequence is TGCGCCAGCTCAGGGGACAGCGGCTACACCTTC. Its translation is CASSGDSGYTF.